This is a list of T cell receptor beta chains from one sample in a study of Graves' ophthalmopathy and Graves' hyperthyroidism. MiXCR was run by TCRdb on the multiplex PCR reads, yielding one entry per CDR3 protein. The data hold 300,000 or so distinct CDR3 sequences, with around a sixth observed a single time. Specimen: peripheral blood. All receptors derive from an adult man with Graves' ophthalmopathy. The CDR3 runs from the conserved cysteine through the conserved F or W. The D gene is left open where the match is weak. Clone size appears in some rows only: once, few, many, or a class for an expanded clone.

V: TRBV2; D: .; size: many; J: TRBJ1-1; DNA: TGTGCCAGCAGTGAAGGGGCATACACTGAAGCTTTCTTT; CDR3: CASSEGAYTEAFF
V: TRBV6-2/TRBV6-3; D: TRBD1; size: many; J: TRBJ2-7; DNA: TGTGCCAGCAGTCCCGTCGCGAGGGACAGCCGCGACGAGCAGTACTTC; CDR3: CASSPVARDSRDEQYF
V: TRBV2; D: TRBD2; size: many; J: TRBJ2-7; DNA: TGTGCCAGCAGGGTGACTAGCGGTCGGTCCTACGAGCAGTACTTC; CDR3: CASRVTSGRSYEQYF
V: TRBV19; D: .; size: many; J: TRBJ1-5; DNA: TGTGCCAGTGACAAATGGGGGTCTAGCAATCAGCCCCAGCATTTT; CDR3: CASDKWGSSNQPQHF
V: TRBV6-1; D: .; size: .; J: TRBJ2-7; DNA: TGTGCCAGCTCCGCGGAGGGGAGAGGCGAGCAGTACTTC; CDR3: CASSAEGRGEQYF
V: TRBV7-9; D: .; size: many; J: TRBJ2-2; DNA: TGTGCCAGCAGCTTACTTCCTGGGAACACCGGGGAGCTGTTTTTT; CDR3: CASSLLPGNTGELFF
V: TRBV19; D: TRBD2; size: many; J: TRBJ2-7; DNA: TGTGCCAGTAGTATGACTAGCGGGACCCGGTACGAGCAGTACTTC; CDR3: CASSMTSGTRYEQYF
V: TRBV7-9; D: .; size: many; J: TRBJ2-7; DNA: TGTGCCAGCAGCCTCTCAGTTATCTACGAGCAGTACTTC; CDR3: CASSLSVIYEQYF
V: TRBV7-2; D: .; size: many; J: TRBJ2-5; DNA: TGTGCCAGCAGCATCCGGGGGACTGAGCAAGAGACCCAGTACTTC; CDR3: CASSIRGTEQETQYF
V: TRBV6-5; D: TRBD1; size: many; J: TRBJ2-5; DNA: TGTGCCAGCAGTTTTTCCTTGGACAGGGTCAAAGAGACCCAGTACTTC; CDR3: CASSFSLDRVKETQYF
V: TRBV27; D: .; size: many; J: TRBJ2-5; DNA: TGTGCCAGCAGTCCACAAACGTCAGAGACCCAGTACTTC; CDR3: CASSPQTSETQYF